Listed below are T cell receptor beta chains from one sample, sequenced in a study of blood T cell repertoires in COVID-19. Sequenced by immunoSEQ multiplex PCR; TCRdb stores in-frame clones only, minus some. The sample lists about 310,000 clones; 87% were seen once. The sample comprised PBMCs or T cells enriched from blood (not recorded which). These receptors originate from a woman between 18 and 29 years old who had recovered from COVID-19. CDR3s include the opening cysteine and the closing phenylalanine or tryptophan. The D gene is left open where the match is weak. A row's size may be missing; if present it is once, few, many or a size class.

clone size | J gene | D gene | V gene | CDR3 DNA | CDR3 protein
- | TRBJ2-3 | TRBD1 | TRBV7-2 | TGTGCCAGCAGCGCCCACCCCCAGGGGGCCGCTACAGATACGCAGTATTTT | CASSAHPQGAATDTQYF
- | TRBJ2-1 | - | TRBV10-3 | TGTGCCATCAAGGACCCGGGGTATGGGGACAATGAGCAGTTCTTC | CAIKDPGYGDNEQFF
- | TRBJ2-2 | - | TRBV7-3 | TGTGCCAGCAGCTTAATCCCAACCGGAGTAAAGACCGGGGAGCTGTTTTTT | CASSLIPTGVKTGELFF
- | TRBJ1-5 | - | TRBV15 | TGTGCCACCAGCAGAGACAGGTCTACTAATCAGCCCCAGCATTTT | CATSRDRSTNQPQHF
- | TRBJ2-5 | - | TRBV19 | TGTGCCACCGCGATACGGGAAAACCAAGAGACCCAGTACTTC | CATAIRENQETQYF
- | TRBJ2-1 | TRBD2 | TRBV27 | TGTGCCAGCAGTTTACCACTAGCGGGAGGGGTCAATGAGCAGTTCTTC | CASSLPLAGGVNEQFF
once | TRBJ2-3 | - | TRBV5-1 | TGCGCCAGCACACAGTCAGATACGCAGTATTTT | CASTQSDTQYF
once | TRBJ1-1 | - | TRBV7-9 | TGTGCCAGCAGCTTCCCAGTCCCCCATGAGAACACTGAAGCTTTCTTT | CASSFPVPHENTEAFF
few | TRBJ1-3 | TRBD1 | TRBV5-1 | TGCGCCAGCAGCGCGGACAGGCCCAGTTCTGGAAACACCATATATTTT | CASSADRPSSGNTIYF
- | TRBJ2-3 | - | TRBV2 | TGTGCCAGCAGTGTCGGACTATCCCGAGAATCGGATACGCAGTATTTT | CASSVGLSRESDTQYF
once | TRBJ1-2 | - | TRBV5-1 | TGCGCCAGCAGCTTGGCCTGGGAGAGCCCCTACACCTTC | CASSLAWESPYTF
- | TRBJ1-1 | - | TRBV6-5 | TGTGCCAGCAGTTCACAGGGACTGAACACTGAAGCTTTCTTT | CASSSQGLNTEAFF
- | TRBJ2-3 | TRBD2 | TRBV7-2 | TGTGCCAGCAGCGACCGACTAGCGGGGGCCACAGATACGCAGTATTTT | CASSDRLAGATDTQYF
- | TRBJ2-5 | - | TRBV7-9 | TGTGCCAGCAGCTTAGGAGGGATCGGGGAGACCCAGTACTTC | CASSLGGIGETQYF
- | TRBJ1-3 | TRBD1 | TRBV4-2 | TGTGCCAGCAGCCTAAACTCAGGACAGGGGCCAAACACCATATATTTT | CASSLNSGQGPNTIYF
- | TRBJ1-1 | TRBD1 | TRBV5-4 | TGTGCCAGCAGCCCCGACAGGGGATCTAGGAACACTGAAGCTTTCTTT | CASSPDRGSRNTEAFF
- | TRBJ2-7 | - | TRBV7-9 | TGTGCCAGCAGCCCCTCCTCCTACGAGCAGTACTTC | CASSPSSYEQYF
- | TRBJ2-6 | TRBD1 | TRBV7-9 | TGTGCCAGCAGCTTAGGCACAGGGGCTGGGGCCAACGTCCTGACTTTC | CASSLGTGAGANVLTF
few | TRBJ2-3 | TRBD2 | TRBV11-2 | TGTGCCAGCGTTCATAGCGGGAGAATCACAGATACGCAGTATTTT | CASVHSGRITDTQYF
- | TRBJ2-7 | - | TRBV7-9 | TGTGCCAGCAGCTCCAGCACGGGGTGGGGGGAGCGGGCCTACGAGCAGTACTTC | CASSSSTGWGERAYEQYF
- | TRBJ2-1 | - | TRBV6-2/TRBV6-3 | TGTGCCAGCAGTTCCAGGGCGGTTGAGCAGTTCTTC | CASSSRAVEQFF
- | TRBJ1-2 | TRBD1 | TRBV27 | TGTGCCAGCAGACCGACAGGGGGAGCTAACTATGGCTACACCTTC | CASRPTGGANYGYTF
- | TRBJ1-2 | - | TRBV11-2 | TGTGCCAGCAGCTTAGACAGGGGAACGGGCGGCTACACCTTC | CASSLDRGTGGYTF
- | TRBJ2-3 | TRBD2 | TRBV11-2 | TGTGCCAGCAGCCTTGGACTAGCGGGAAGCACAGATACGCAGTATTTT | CASSLGLAGSTDTQYF
- | TRBJ1-2 | - | TRBV7-9 | TGTGCCAGCAGCTTAGTGGTCTCGGGTGTTGGTGGCTACACCTTC | CASSLVVSGVGGYTF
- | TRBJ1-4 | TRBD1 | TRBV25-1 | TGTGCCAGCAGTTCTTTAGACAGGGATGAAAAACTGTTTTTT | CASSSLDRDEKLFF